This entry lists 8 T cell receptor beta chains sequenced from one sample in a study of primary melanoma T cells and metastatic recurrence. Profiling relied on immunoSEQ multiplex PCR, and the TCRdb table lists in-frame clones only, not all of them. The repertoire includes over a hundred clones, approximately 94% of them detected once, and over 10% sits in the top ten. The source material was melanoma tumor tissue. These TCRs come from a human donor with melanoma.

The chain combines TRBV15 with TRBJ2-2; D perhaps matches TRBD2 (7 bases). This CDR3 spans 15 amino acids. From germline, CDR1 is LNHNV and CDR2 YYDKDF (reference sequence). V was shortened by 0 bases and J by 4 bases, with 9 bases between the two germline ends. In DNA, the CDR3 is TGTGCCACCAGCAGAGAGCGGGGGCGCACCGGGGAGCTGTTTTTT. This encodes CATSRERGRTGELFF.

This clone was seen only once. The rearrangement links TRBV6-8 to TRBJ2-1; 11 nucleotides line up with TRBD2. V shed 0 bases, J shed 3 bases, and the junction held 1 base outside the gene matches. In germline, CDR1 is MNHGY, CDR2 SAAAGT. This CDR3 has 16 amino acids. The CDR3 here is CASSYSGLAVYNEQFF. The CDR3 DNA reads as TGTGCCAGCAGTTACTCGGGACTAGCGGTCTACAATGAGCAGTTCTTC.

This chain joins TRBV6-8 and TRBJ1-1; 11 bases agree with TRBD1. This CDR3 contains 14 residues. J was trimmed by 4 bases and V by 10 bases; bases with no gene match: 8. Germline CDR1 and CDR2: MNHGY and SAAAGT. The CDR3 DNA is TGTGCCATCACCGAGGACAGGGGGCTCACTGAAGCTTTCTTT. This sequence encodes CAITEDRGLTEAFF.

CDR3 residues: CASSSLGGNYGYTF. CDR3 DNA sequence: TGTGCCAGCAGCTCGTTAGGGGGGAACTATGGCTACACCTTC. The V and J genes are TRBV11-3 and TRBJ1-2, with D perhaps matching TRBD1 (6 bases). The germline CDR1 and CDR2 sequences are SGHNT and YENEEA. There are 14 residues in the CDR3. Trimming stripped 4 bases from V and 2 bases from J, with 11 bases between.

The chain joins TRBV6-8 to TRBJ2-7; TRBD1 might be the D (6 bases). This CDR3 spans 14 amino acids. Germline V gene data show CDR1 as MNHGY and CDR2 as SAAAGT. V gave up 4 bases and J gave up 1 base, with 11 bases separating them. CDR3 sequence (DNA): TGTGCCAGCAGTTTATACAGGGAATCCTACGAGCAGTACTTC. It encodes CASSLYRESYEQYF.

The chain links TRBV28 to TRBJ1-5, with a weak D call TRBD1 (6 bases). Per the germline V gene, CDR1 is MDHEN and CDR2 is SYDVKM. CDR3 size: 14 residues. The ends were cut back, 7 bases at V and 7 bases at J, with 17 bases in the middle. The CDR3 sequence: CASTPQGLGQPQHF. In DNA, the CDR3 is TGTGCCAGCACCCCCCAGGGGTTGGGGCAGCCCCAGCATTTT.

This sequence joins TRBV11-3 and TRBJ1-4; D is unresolved. The germline CDR1 and CDR2 sequences are SGHNT and YENEEA. Trimming pared 5 bases from V and 5 bases from J, leaving 15 bases between. This CDR3 region has 15 residues. In nucleotides, the CDR3 is TGTGCCAGCAGCAGTTCCGCGGATCCCAATGAAAAACTGTTTTTT. Its protein is CASSSSADPNEKLFF.

Comments on this clone: A junction end diverges from the germline sequence, so it may reflect a read error. V and J are TRBV11-3 and TRBJ2-3, with D perhaps matching TRBD2 (6 bases). The CDR3 is 15 amino acids. Germline CDR1 is SGHNT and CDR2 is YENEEA. CDR3 amino acids: CASSLSGGVGDTQYF. The DNA for the CDR3 is TGTGCTAGCAGCTTAAGCGGCGGGGTGGGGGATACGCAGTATTTT. Looking up the rest from reference TRBV11-3 and TRBJ2-3 gives the full variable domain: EAGVVQSPRYKIIEKKQPVAFWCNPISGHNTLYWYLQNLGQGPELLIRYENEEAVDDSQLPKDRFSAERLKGVDSTLKIQPAELGDSAVYLCASSLSGGVGDTQYFGPGTRLTVL.